This entry lists 20 T cell receptor beta chains sequenced from one sample in a study of shared clonotypes between healthy human individuals. The method was immunoSEQ multiplex PCR; TCRdb's version includes in-frame clones alone and lacks a portion of them. Of approximately 500,000 clones in the sample, less than 96% were seen once. The sequencing sample was made of naive CD4+ T cells sorted from blood. Subset here: CD45RA+ positively selected. These receptors were collected from a woman between 25 and 40 years old in good health.

This chain connects TRBV27 to TRBJ1-4; D may be TRBD1 (5 bases). The germline V gene encodes CDR1 MNHEY and CDR2 SMNVEV (reference sequence). Trimming pared 9 bases from V and 9 bases from J, leaving 17 bases between. CDR3 length: 13 amino acids. The CDR3 here is CARGRARSKKLFF. In DNA form, the CDR3 reads TGTGCCAGGGGCAGGGCGCGTTCCAAAAAACTGTTTTTT.

J is TRBJ2-3 and V is TRBV28; D is ambiguous. The V gene's germline CDR1 is MDHEN and CDR2 SYDVKM. Trimming removed 6 bases at V and 4 bases at J, with 23 bases between. This CDR3 contains 17 residues. The CDR3 coding sequence is TGTGCCAGCAGCCACGCGTCCGACCCAAGGGCAGCAGATACGCAGTATTTT. Its protein product is CASSHASDPRAADTQYF.

This chain links TRBV7-6 with TRBJ1-1; D is uncertain. Germline V gene data show CDR1 as SGHVS and CDR2 as FNYEAQ. CDR3 length equals 13 residues. Trimming removed 4 bases at V and 3 bases at J, with 9 bases between. The CDR3 nucleotides are TGTGCCAGCAGCTCCCAGTCGGACACTGAAGCTTTCTTT. Its translation is CASSSQSDTEAFF.

The gene calls are TRBV7-6 and TRBJ2-5; tentatively, D is TRBD1 (5 bases). With the DNA end fitting TRBJ2-7 better, the J assignment may be wrong. Germline V lookup: CDR1 SGHVS, CDR2 FNYEAQ. This CDR3 region has 15 residues. CDR3 protein: CASSLADKSSYEQYF. For the CDR3, the DNA is TGTGCCAGCAGCTTAGCGGACAAGAGCTCCTACGAGCAGTACTTC.

The rearrangement uses TRBV7-2 and TRBJ2-1; the match to TRBD2 covers 10 bases. From germline, CDR1 is SGHTA and CDR2 FQGNSA. With 3 bases clipped from V and 0 bases from J, the junction kept 2 bases outside the gene matches. The length of the CDR3 is 16 residues. The CDR3 region has the DNA TGTGCCAGCAGCTTTGCTAGCGGGAGCTCCTACAATGAGCAGTTCTTC. Translating gives CASSFASGSSYNEQFF.

This clone occurred once. V gene TRBV7-9 combines with J gene TRBJ2-1; the D is unclear. Germline-derived CDR1 and CDR2 are SEHNR and FQNEAQ (reference sequence). The germline V and J ends were trimmed by 7 bases and 7 bases, with 8 bases remaining between them. The CDR3 has 11 amino acids. CDR3: CASTYSNEQFF. In DNA, the CDR3 is TGTGCCAGCACCTATAGTAATGAGCAGTTCTTC.

V is TRBV28 and J is TRBJ1-1; D is ambiguous. The CDR3 consists of 14 residues. V was trimmed by 4 bases and J by 5 bases, leaving 14 bases between them. Germline values: CDR1 MDHEN, CDR2 SYDVKM. The CDR3, as DNA: TGTGCCAGCAGTTCCATGGGAATGGGAACTGAAGCTTTCTTT. It yields the protein CASSSMGMGTEAFF.

The CDR3 nucleotides read TGTGCCAGCAGCCAGGACCTAGCGGGGAGAGCAGATACGCAGTATTTT. This sequence encodes CASSQDLAGRADTQYF. The genes are TRBV4-2 and TRBJ2-3; TRBD2 matches at 9 bases. Germline-derived CDR1 and CDR2 are LGHNA and YNFKEQ. CDR3 length: 16 residues. The J segment lost 4 bases and the V segment lost 3 bases, leaving 8 bases of the junction unmatched.

The rearrangement joins TRBV9 to TRBJ2-7; 10 nucleotides line up with TRBD2. CDR1 is SGDLS, CDR2 YYNGEE, per germline. The CDR3 runs 15 residues. The V gene end was trimmed by 1 base and the J gene end by 2 bases; junction bases not matched to a gene: 3. CDR3 loop: CASSVSSGRAYEQYF. The CDR3, as DNA: TGTGCCAGCAGCGTAAGCAGCGGGAGGGCCTACGAGCAGTACTTC.

This chain connects TRBV27 to TRBJ1-1; TRBD1 might be the D (5 bases). Germline CDR1 MNHEY, CDR2 SMNVEV (reference sequence). This CDR3 has 16 amino acids. The V end was cut by 5 bases, the J end by 12 bases, with 28 bases between. The CDR3 region is CASSLAAGTGPGVSFF. The CDR3 bases are TGTGCCAGCAGTCTCGCGGCGGGAACGGGACCGGGAGTTTCTTTCTTT.

The rearrangement joins TRBV28 to TRBJ1-2; D is undetermined. The CDR3 totals 13 residues. Germline V gene lookup returns CDR1 MDHEN and CDR2 SYDVKM. Trimming shortened V by 2 bases and J by 2 bases, and 6 bases separated the two germline ends. CDR3 in DNA: TGTGCCAGCAGTTTAAGTCTCAACTATGGCTACACCTTC. Its translation is CASSLSLNYGYTF.

V is TRBV28 and J is TRBJ1-4, with no clear D. The CDR3 length is 13 residues. Per germline, CDR1 MDHEN and CDR2 SYDVKM. Trimming cost V 8 bases and J 7 bases, with 14 bases left between them. This CDR3 reads CASGAPVGEKLFF. CDR3 coding DNA: TGTGCCAGCGGCGCCCCCGTTGGTGAAAAACTGTTTTTT.

This rearrangement joins TRBV5-1 to TRBJ2-7; D is unresolved. This CDR3 is built from 14 residues. Germline CDR1 is SGHRS and CDR2 is YFSETQ. V lost 0 bases and J 3 bases, leaving 10 bases between the germline ends. CDR3 bases: TGCGCCAGCAGCTTGGACCGTGAACTCTACGAGCAGTACTTC. Amino acids: CASSLDRELYEQYF.

The J gene is TRBJ1-1, the V gene TRBV29-1; D is uncertain. V was trimmed by 6 bases and J by 2 bases, leaving 13 bases between them. Per germline, CDR1 SQVTM and CDR2 ANQGSEA. The length of the CDR3 is 13 residues. In DNA form, the CDR3 reads TGCAGCGTAGCCGGCTCTGCTAACACTGAAGCTTTCTTT. Translation: CSVAGSANTEAFF.

The chain employs TRBV27 and TRBJ2-7; D is possibly TRBD2 (6 bases). The ends were cut back, 6 bases at V and 2 bases at J, with 14 bases in the middle. Germline CDR1 is MNHEY and CDR2 is SMNVEV (reference sequence). This CDR3 spans 14 amino acids. The CDR3 DNA is TGTGCCAGCAGAAATTACGCGGGACCCTACGAGCAGTACTTC. It encodes CASRNYAGPYEQYF.

This clone turned up a few times. The chain carries TRBV25-1 and TRBJ2-7; D remains unclear. Germline-derived CDR1 and CDR2 are MGHDK and SYGVNS. This CDR3 is built from 11 residues. Trimming took off 3 bases at V and 5 bases at J, with 5 bases between the two ends. The DNA of the CDR3 is TGTGCCAGCAGTGACCTCCACGAGCAGTACTTC. Its translation is CASSDLHEQYF.

This rearrangement joins TRBV19 to TRBJ2-3, with D hard to call. The germline V gene has CDR1 LNHDA and CDR2 SQIVND (reference sequence). V was clipped by 3 bases and J by 0 bases, with 10 bases between them. The CDR3 spans 15 residues. In DNA, the CDR3 is TGTGCCAGTAGTATCTGGATTTGGAGCACAGATACGCAGTATTTT. This translates into CASSIWIWSTDTQYF.

The chain recombines TRBV7-2 with TRBJ1-5; D not resolved. CDR1 SGHTA and CDR2 FQGNSA come from the germline V gene. V was shortened by 5 bases and J by 7 bases, with 12 bases between the two germline ends. The CDR3 consists of 13 residues. The CDR3 DNA reads as TGTGCCAGCAGCCGGTTCGTACGGCAGCCCCAGCATTTT. Its translation: CASSRFVRQPQHF.

This clone was recorded only once. The gene calls are TRBV27 and TRBJ1-5; TRBD1 agrees at 7 bases. The V gene end was trimmed by 2 bases and the J gene end by 5 bases; junction bases not matched to a gene: 6. Germline V gives CDR1 MNHEY, CDR2 SMNVEV (reference sequence). The CDR3 is 15 amino acids. The CDR3 bases are TGTGCCAGCAGTTTAAAGGGCAGGGGGTATCAGCCCCAGCATTTT. Its translation: CASSLKGRGYQPQHF.

The V gene is TRBV10-1, the J gene TRBJ2-3, with 12 positions matching TRBD2. The CDR3 covers 16 residues. Per germline, CDR1 WNHNN and CDR2 SYGVQD (reference sequence). After removal of 4 bases from V and 0 bases from J, the junction contained 2 bases not matched to a gene. The DNA of the CDR3 is TGCGCCAGCAGTGGGACTAGCGGGATTAGCACAGATACGCAGTATTTT. Translating gives CASSGTSGISTDTQYF.